The 16 T cell receptor beta chains reported below all come from one sample, sequenced in a study of early stage breast cancer tumors. The table came from immunoSEQ multiplex PCR; TCRdb's copy has only in-frame clones and leaves some out. The sample includes approximately 7,400 clones, over 60% of them seen just once. The sequenced sample was breast tumor tissue. Receptors were obtained from a person aged 70 to 85 with breast cancer.

The chain recombines TRBV7-8 with TRBJ2-2, with 10 bases aligning to TRBD1. CDR1 is SGHVS, CDR2 FQNEAQ, per germline. Trimming removed 6 bases from V and 2 bases from J; junction bases left unmatched: 3. This CDR3 is 15 amino acids long. The CDR3 bases are TGTGCCAGCAGATCGACAGGGGGCAACACCGGGGAGCTGTTTTTT. This translates into CASRSTGGNTGELFF.

This clone was counted a few times. The chain employs TRBV10-3 and TRBJ1-6; no clear D gene. CDR1 and CDR2 (germline): ENHRY, SYGVKD. Trimming stripped 2 bases from V and 6 bases from J, with 8 bases between. CDR3 size: 14 residues. The CDR3 DNA reads as TGTGCCATCAGTGAGGGTCCGGGTAATTCACCCCTCCACTTT. It codes for CAISEGPGNSPLHF.

This chain links TRBV5-8 with TRBJ2-2; TRBD2 is a possible D gene (6 bases). Trimming stripped 1 base from V and 4 bases from J, with 8 bases between. This CDR3 contains 14 residues. Germline V gives CDR1 SGHTS, CDR2 YDEGEE. The CDR3 loop is CASSLWTITGELFF. The CDR3 nucleotides read TGTGCCAGCAGCTTGTGGACTATCACCGGGGAGCTGTTTTTT.

This chain connects TRBV27 to TRBJ2-3; 8 nucleotides match TRBD2. CDR3 length: 16 amino acids. V was pared by 0 bases and J by 8 bases, with 10 bases of the junction left unmatched. Germline CDR1 MNHEY, CDR2 SMNVEV (reference sequence). The CDR3 loop is CASSLSNPASGRTQYF. The CDR3 nucleotides read TGTGCCAGCAGTTTATCGAATCCGGCTAGCGGGCGTACGCAGTATTTT.

The chain couples TRBV27 to TRBJ1-5, with D possibly TRBD1 on 5 matching bases. The V end was cut by 6 bases, the J end by 4 bases, with 16 bases between. CDR3 length equals 15 residues. The germline CDR1 and CDR2 sequences are MNHEY and SMNVEV (reference sequence). The CDR3: CASRSGRAPNQPQHF. CDR3 DNA sequence: TGTGCCAGCAGGTCAGGGCGCGCACCTAATCAGCCCCAGCATTTT.

This rearrangement joins TRBV7-9 to TRBJ2-6; possibly TRBD2 for D (6 bases). Germline lookup yields CDR1 SEHNR and CDR2 FQNEAQ (reference sequence). The V end lost 0 bases, the J end lost 2 bases, and 14 bases lay between the germline ends. This CDR3 has 18 residues. The CDR3 spells CASSLAREVTTGANVLTF. The CDR3, as DNA: TGTGCCAGCAGCTTAGCGCGGGAAGTGACGACTGGGGCCAACGTCCTGACTTTC.

V usage is TRBV7-6 and J usage is TRBJ2-7; tentative D call: TRBD1 (6 bases). This CDR3 has 14 residues. Trimming shortened V by 4 bases and J by 2 bases, and 12 bases separated the two germline ends. From germline, CDR1 is SGHVS and CDR2 FNYEAQ. CDR3 protein: CASSSSGTPYEQYF. Here the CDR3 DNA reads TGTGCCAGCAGCTCTTCCGGGACACCCTACGAGCAGTACTTC. Complete variable domain (other parts from reference TRBV7-6 and TRBJ2-7): GAGVSQSPRYKVTKRGQDVALRCDPISGHVSLYWYRQALGQGPEFLTYFNYEAQQDKSGLPNDRFSAERPEGSISTLTIQRTEQRDSAMYRCASSSSGTPYEQYFGPGTRLTVT.

J is TRBJ2-7 and V is TRBV2; 7 positions match TRBD1. This CDR3 comprises 14 residues. With 7 bases clipped from V and 0 bases from J, the junction kept 6 bases outside the gene matches. CDR1 SNHLY and CDR2 FYNNEI come from the germline V gene. The CDR3 protein is CASTSRGNSYEQYF. CDR3 sequence (DNA): TGTGCCAGCACCAGCAGGGGGAACTCCTACGAGCAGTACTTC. Using reference TRBV2 and TRBJ2-7 for the parts outside the CDR3, the full variable domain is EPEVTQTPSHQVTQMGQEVILRCVPISNHLYFYWYRQILGQKVEFLVSFYNNEISEKSEIFDDQFSVERPDGSNFTLKIRSTKLEDSAMYFCASTSRGNSYEQYFGPGTRLTVT.

The chain is built from TRBV6-6 and TRBJ1-6; the match to TRBD1 covers 8 bases. There are 15 residues in the CDR3. Looked up from germline, CDR1 is MNHNY and CDR2 is SVGAGI (reference sequence). V trimming: 6 bases; J trimming: 10 bases; junction bases outside the gene matches: 11. The CDR3 reads CASSLPGDRNSPLHF. CDR3 DNA: TGTGCCAGCAGCTTACCCGGGGACAGGAACTCACCCCTCCACTTT.

The CDR3 DNA reads TGTGCCAGTAGTATCGGTGGGGGGGCGATATCGAACACCGGGGAGCTGTTTTTT. It codes for CASSIGGGAISNTGELFF. The chain employs TRBV19 and TRBJ2-2, with D perhaps matching TRBD2 (7 bases). Trimming shortened V by 3 bases and J by 0 bases, and 17 bases separated the two germline ends. The CDR3 has 18 residues. Germline V gives CDR1 LNHDA, CDR2 SQIVND (reference sequence).

The genes are TRBV6-4 and TRBJ2-1, with D possibly TRBD2 on 7 matching bases. The V end lost 6 bases, the J end lost 4 bases, and 16 bases lay between the germline ends. CDR1 and CDR2 (germline): MRHNA, SNTAGT. The CDR3 consists of 15 residues. The CDR3 DNA sequence: TGTGCCAGCAGCCAAGGGGGGGATCCTTACAATGAGCAGTTCTTC. Its protein product is CASSQGGDPYNEQFF.

This rearrangement joins TRBV11-2 to TRBJ2-7; possible D gene TRBD1, 6 bases. The CDR3 totals 16 residues. The germline V and J ends were trimmed by 5 bases and 0 bases, with 17 bases remaining between them. Looked up from germline, CDR1 is SGHAT and CDR2 is FQNNGV. DNA of the CDR3: TGTGCCAGCAGCCCACGGGACACTCTGAGCTCCTACGAGCAGTACTTC. It yields the protein CASSPRDTLSSYEQYF.

The V gene is TRBV5-5, the J gene TRBJ1-1, with a weak D call TRBD1 (5 bases). Trimming took 4 bases from V and 1 from J, leaving 14 bases between them. The CDR3 contains 15 residues. CDR1 SGHKS and CDR2 YYEKEE come from the germline V gene (reference sequence). The CDR3 DNA reads TGTGCCAGCAGCGCTCTTGGGGCTTCGAACACTGAAGCTTTCTTT. This translates into CASSALGASNTEAFF.

This clone was counted a single time. V is TRBV7-2 and J is TRBJ1-2; 8 bases agree with TRBD1. This CDR3 has 15 residues. J gave up 4 bases and V 5 bases, and 9 bases lay outside the gene matches. CDR1 and CDR2 from the germline V gene are SGHTA and FQGNSA. The CDR3 loop is CASSPDRAPSYGYTF. For the CDR3, the DNA is TGTGCCAGCAGCCCGGACAGGGCCCCTAGCTATGGCTACACCTTC.

The chain couples TRBV10-3 to TRBJ2-7, with 11 positions matching TRBD2. The CDR3 is 16 residues long. V shed 4 bases, J shed 0 bases, and the junction held 5 bases outside the gene matches. Germline V gene lookup returns CDR1 ENHRY and CDR2 SYGVKD. The CDR3 region has the DNA TGTGCCATCAGTGGGACTAGCGGGTCCCTCTCCTACGAGCAGTACTTC. The encoded protein is CAISGTSGSLSYEQYF.

The chain combines TRBV7-2 with TRBJ1-5, with TRBD1 as a possible D gene (5 bases). The V and J ends lost 6 bases and 1 base respectively, with 10 bases between them. The CDR3 covers 14 residues. Germline CDR1 and CDR2: SGHTA and FQGNSA. The CDR3 spells CASRPDSSNQPQHF. DNA for the CDR3: TGTGCCAGCAGACCTGACAGCAGCAATCAGCCCCAGCATTTT.